The rows below give T cell receptor beta chains drawn from one sample of a study of T cell responses to AZD1222 COVID-19 vaccine. Sequencing used immunoSEQ multiplex PCR; TCRdb keeps in-frame clones, though not all of them. The table includes about 140,000 clones, 85% to 95% detected once. Sequencing used peripheral blood, obtained after recovery from COVID-19. These receptors were taken from an adult who had recovered from COVID-19. CDR3s include the opening cysteine and the closing phenylalanine or tryptophan. D genes are given only for firm matches. The size field is filled for only some rows; it gives once, few, many or a size class.

abundance: .
d_gene: TRBD1
j_gene: TRBJ2-3
v_gene: TRBV3-1/TRBV3-2
CDR3nt: TGTGCCAGCAGCCGGACAGGGGGCACAGATACGCAGTATTTT
CDR3aa: CASSRTGGTDTQYF

abundance: once
d_gene: TRBD2
j_gene: TRBJ2-7
v_gene: TRBV7-9
CDR3nt: TGTGCCAGCATTCGGAGCGGGAGGCCCAACGAGCAGTACTTC
CDR3aa: CASIRSGRPNEQYF

abundance: .
d_gene: TRBD2
j_gene: TRBJ2-7
v_gene: TRBV9
CDR3nt: TGTGCCAGCAGCGCCACAGGACTAGTGGATCCCTACGAGCAGTACTTC
CDR3aa: CASSATGLVDPYEQYF

abundance: .
d_gene: TRBD1
j_gene: TRBJ1-6
v_gene: TRBV7-9
CDR3nt: TGTGCCAGCAGCTTGGGGACAGGGTTATCACCCCTCCACTTT
CDR3aa: CASSLGTGLSPLHF

abundance: .
d_gene: .
j_gene: TRBJ1-1
v_gene: TRBV29-1
CDR3nt: TGCAGCGTTGACGGTCCGGCTTACACTGAAGCTTTCTTT
CDR3aa: CSVDGPAYTEAFF

abundance: .
d_gene: TRBD1
j_gene: TRBJ2-7
v_gene: TRBV11-2
CDR3nt: TGTGCCAGCAGCCAGGGACAGGAGTCGAGCTACGAGCAGTACTTC
CDR3aa: CASSQGQESSYEQYF

abundance: .
d_gene: .
j_gene: TRBJ2-7
v_gene: TRBV24-1
CDR3nt: TGTGCCACCAGTGCAGGGACGCCGCCTGGCGAGCAGTACTTC
CDR3aa: CATSAGTPPGEQYF

abundance: .
d_gene: .
j_gene: TRBJ1-3
v_gene: TRBV5-4
CDR3nt: TGTGCCAGCAGCTTAGGGGGAAACACCATATATTTT
CDR3aa: CASSLGGNTIYF

abundance: .
d_gene: TRBD2
j_gene: TRBJ2-1
v_gene: TRBV3-1/TRBV3-2
CDR3nt: TGTGCCAGCAGCCCCGCAGGACTAGCGAGACCCTACAATGAGCAGTTCTTC
CDR3aa: CASSPAGLARPYNEQFF

abundance: .
d_gene: TRBD2
j_gene: TRBJ2-3
v_gene: TRBV19
CDR3nt: TGTGCCAGCGGACTAGCGGTTACAGATACGCAGTATTTT
CDR3aa: CASGLAVTDTQYF

abundance: .
d_gene: .
j_gene: TRBJ2-3
v_gene: TRBV19
CDR3nt: TGTGCCAGTAGTAATCGGGCCGAAGATACGCAGTATTTT
CDR3aa: CASSNRAEDTQYF

abundance: .
d_gene: TRBD1
j_gene: TRBJ1-2
v_gene: TRBV10-3
CDR3nt: TGTGCCATCAGTGGGGACAGGGACTTTGGCTACACCTTC
CDR3aa: CAISGDRDFGYTF

abundance: .
d_gene: TRBD2
j_gene: TRBJ2-7
v_gene: TRBV6-5
CDR3nt: TGTGCCAGCAGTTACCCGGGACTAGCGGTATCCTACGAGCAGTACTTC
CDR3aa: CASSYPGLAVSYEQYF

abundance: .
d_gene: .
j_gene: TRBJ2-3
v_gene: TRBV20-1
CDR3nt: TGCAGTGCTAAGACAGATACGCAGTATTTT
CDR3aa: CSAKTDTQYF

abundance: .
d_gene: .
j_gene: TRBJ2-7
v_gene: TRBV28
CDR3nt: TGTGCCAGCAGGAGCCGGGACTCTACCTACGAGCAGTACTTC
CDR3aa: CASRSRDSTYEQYF

abundance: .
d_gene: TRBD1
j_gene: TRBJ1-4
v_gene: TRBV18
CDR3nt: TGTGCCAGCTCACCTGGACAGGGGATATTTAATGAAAAACTGTTTTTT
CDR3aa: CASSPGQGIFNEKLFF

abundance: .
d_gene: .
j_gene: TRBJ1-1
v_gene: TRBV19
CDR3nt: TGTGCCAGTAGTATCATAGGGTTATCTGAAGCTTTCTTT
CDR3aa: CASSIIGLSEAFF

abundance: .
d_gene: .
j_gene: TRBJ1-2
v_gene: TRBV27
CDR3nt: TGTGCCAGCAGTTTATCACAGGGACCCTATGGCTACACCTTC
CDR3aa: CASSLSQGPYGYTF

abundance: .
d_gene: .
j_gene: TRBJ2-1
v_gene: TRBV5-4
CDR3nt: TGTGCCAGCAGCCCAGGGAAGCTTCTCTACAATGAGCAGTTCTTC
CDR3aa: CASSPGKLLYNEQFF

abundance: .
d_gene: .
j_gene: TRBJ2-7
v_gene: TRBV11-3
CDR3nt: TGTGCCAGCAGCTTAGGGGGAGTCCACCCCTCCTACGAGCAGTACTTC
CDR3aa: CASSLGGVHPSYEQYF

abundance: .
d_gene: TRBD1
j_gene: TRBJ2-7
v_gene: TRBV29-1
CDR3nt: TGCAGCGTTGCGGCGACAGGGGGCAACGACTACTACGAGCAGTACTTC
CDR3aa: CSVAATGGNDYYEQYF

abundance: .
d_gene: TRBD2
j_gene: TRBJ2-7
v_gene: TRBV7-9
CDR3nt: TGTGCCAGCAGCTTAGCTGAAGGACTAGCTCACGAGCAGTACTTC
CDR3aa: CASSLAEGLAHEQYF

abundance: .
d_gene: .
j_gene: TRBJ2-7
v_gene: TRBV5-1
CDR3nt: TGCGCCAGCAGTCAGGGGCCTGGGGCAAGGAGCTCCTACGAGCAGTACTTC
CDR3aa: CASSQGPGARSSYEQYF

abundance: once
d_gene: TRBD2
j_gene: TRBJ2-7
v_gene: TRBV10-3
CDR3nt: TGTGCCATCACCGGACTAGATTCAGGGGAGCAGTACTTC
CDR3aa: CAITGLDSGEQYF

abundance: few
d_gene: TRBD1
j_gene: TRBJ2-3
v_gene: TRBV9
CDR3nt: TGTGCCAGCAGCGTCGGGACAGCCACAGATACGCAGTATTTT
CDR3aa: CASSVGTATDTQYF

abundance: few
d_gene: .
j_gene: TRBJ1-4
v_gene: TRBV29-1
CDR3nt: TGCAGCGTTGTAACAGGGTATGAAAAACTGTTTTTT
CDR3aa: CSVVTGYEKLFF

abundance: .
d_gene: .
j_gene: TRBJ2-2
v_gene: TRBV23-1
CDR3nt: TGCGCCAGCAGTCAATCGCGGGGGCCCGACCTAAACACCGGGGAGCTGTTTTTT
CDR3aa: CASSQSRGPDLNTGELFF

abundance: .
d_gene: .
j_gene: TRBJ2-4
v_gene: TRBV9
CDR3nt: TGTGCCAGCAGCGCAGGACTCCTAGCCAAAAACATTCAGTACTTC
CDR3aa: CASSAGLLAKNIQYF

abundance: once
d_gene: .
j_gene: TRBJ1-2
v_gene: TRBV3-1/TRBV3-2
CDR3nt: TGTGCCAGCAGCCAAGAGTCGGGTCTTCATGGCTACACCTTC
CDR3aa: CASSQESGLHGYTF